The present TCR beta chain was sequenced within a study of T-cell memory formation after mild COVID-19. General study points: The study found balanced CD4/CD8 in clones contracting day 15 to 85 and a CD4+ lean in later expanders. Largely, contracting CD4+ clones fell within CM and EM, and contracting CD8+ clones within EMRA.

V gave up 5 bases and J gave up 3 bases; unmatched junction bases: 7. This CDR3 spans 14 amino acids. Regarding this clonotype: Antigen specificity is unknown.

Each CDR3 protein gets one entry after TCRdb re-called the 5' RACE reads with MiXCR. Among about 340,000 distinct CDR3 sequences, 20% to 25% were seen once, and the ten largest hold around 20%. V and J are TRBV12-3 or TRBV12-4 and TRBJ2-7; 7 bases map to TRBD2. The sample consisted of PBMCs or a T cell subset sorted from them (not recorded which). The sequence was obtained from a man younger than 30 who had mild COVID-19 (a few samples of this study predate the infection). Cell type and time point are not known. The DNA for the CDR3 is TGTGCCAGCAGTCGTGGCGGGGGTTACTACGAGCAGTACTTC. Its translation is CASSRGGGYYEQYF.